The 5 T cell receptor beta chains given below trace back to one sample, sequenced in a study of blood T cell repertoires in COVID-19. Profiling relied on immunoSEQ multiplex PCR, and the TCRdb table lists in-frame clones only, not all of them. The data hold more than 100,000 clones, with 86% observed a single time. Sequenced sample: peripheral blood. These receptors all stem from a man in his forties or fifties with acute or convalescent COVID-19.

V gene TRBV4-1 combines with J gene TRBJ2-1; TRBD1 matches 8 bases. Germline values: CDR1 MGHRA, CDR2 YSYEKL. The CDR3 covers 16 residues. The ends lost 4 bases at V and 2 bases at J; junction bases unmatched: 7. Written as DNA, the CDR3 is TGCGCCAGCAGCCTTATAGGACAGGGTCCCTACAATGAGCAGTTCTTC. As protein: CASSLIGQGPYNEQFF.

The rearrangement joins TRBV6-2 or TRBV6-3 to TRBJ2-5; 8 positions agree with TRBD1. CDR3 length: 14 residues. J lost 5 bases, V lost 5 bases, and 7 bases had no gene match. The germline V gene encodes CDR1 MNHEY and CDR2 SVGEGT. CDR3 in DNA: TGTGCCAGCAGTCGCCGACAGGGGTCGGAGACCCAGTACTTC. Protein: CASSRRQGSETQYF.

This rearrangement joins TRBV13 to TRBJ1-6; D call uncertain. Germline V gene sequence: CDR1 PRHDT, CDR2 FYEKMQ (reference sequence). The CDR3 runs to 16 residues. Trimming pared 1 base from V and 15 bases from J, leaving 22 bases between. CDR3 in DNA: TGTGCCAGCAGCTTAGATGGCCAGGATACCCATTCAAGCCTCCACTTT. Translating gives CASSLDGQDTHSSLHF.

The chain's CDR3 is CASSLMTSGGATNEQFF. DNA of the CDR3: TGTGCCAGCAGTCTAATGACTAGCGGGGGCGCGACTAATGAGCAGTTCTTC. The V call is TRBV6-6, the J call TRBJ2-1; 12 bases fit TRBD2. This CDR3 region has 17 residues. The ends lost 5 bases at V and 7 bases at J; junction bases unmatched: 12. Germline-derived CDR1 and CDR2 are MNHNY and SVGAGI (reference sequence).

V and J are TRBV25-1 and TRBJ1-1, with TRBD1 matching 7 bases. The CDR3 runs to 16 residues. With V trimmed by 4 bases and J by 3 bases, 11 bases remained unmatched. Per the germline V gene, CDR1 is MGHDK and CDR2 is SYGVNS. For the CDR3, the DNA is TGTGCCAGCAGTGGAGCCCCCACCACAGGGGACACTGAAGCTTTCTTT. Protein sequence: CASSGAPTTGDTEAFF.